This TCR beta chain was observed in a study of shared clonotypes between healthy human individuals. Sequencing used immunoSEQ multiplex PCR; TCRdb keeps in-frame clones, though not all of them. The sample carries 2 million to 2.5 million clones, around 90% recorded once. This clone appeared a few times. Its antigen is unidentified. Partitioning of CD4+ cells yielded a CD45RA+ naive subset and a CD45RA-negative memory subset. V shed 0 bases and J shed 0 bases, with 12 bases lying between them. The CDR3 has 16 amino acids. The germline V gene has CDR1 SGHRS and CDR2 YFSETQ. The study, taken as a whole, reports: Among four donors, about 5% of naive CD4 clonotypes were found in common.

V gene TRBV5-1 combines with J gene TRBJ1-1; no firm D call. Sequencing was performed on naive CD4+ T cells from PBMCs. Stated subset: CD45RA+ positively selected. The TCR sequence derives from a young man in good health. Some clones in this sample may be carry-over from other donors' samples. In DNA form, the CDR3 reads TGCGCCAGCAGCTTGGTCTCGATGTCCTTGAACACTGAAGCTTTCTTT. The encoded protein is CASSLVSMSLNTEAFF.